The TCR beta chain described here comes from a study of cytomegalovirus exposure and HLA in healthy donors. Study details: An earlier analysis found around 100 million unique TCR beta sequences from approximately 190 million T cells. Broader study findings: Upon later analysis, TCR association rates were observed to vary by HLA locus, being highest for DRB1 and lowest for HLA-C. Reportedly, HLA-A and HLA-B alleles of most subjects were accurately predicted from TCR beta.

Comments on this clone: Its antigen is unidentified.

This PCR relied on a set of 60 Vbeta primers and 13 Jbeta primers. Method: immunoSEQ multiplex PCR; TCRdb's copy keeps in-frame clones and lacks some. The table includes 150,000 or so clones, over 60% detected once. The CDR3 is made up of 18 amino acids. V lost 4 bases, J lost 2 bases, and 16 bases stayed unmatched. CDR1 and CDR2 from the germline V gene are SGHRS and YFSETQ. The sample was PBMCs. The TCR sequence derives from a woman between 40 and 50 years old in good health and CMV-seronegative. The chain couples TRBV5-1 to TRBJ2-3; 7 bases map to TRBD2. DNA of the CDR3: TGCGCCAGCAGCCCGGGGGGTTTGGTCGGGGGATTCACAGATACGCAGTATTTT. This sequence encodes CASSPGGLVGGFTDTQYF.